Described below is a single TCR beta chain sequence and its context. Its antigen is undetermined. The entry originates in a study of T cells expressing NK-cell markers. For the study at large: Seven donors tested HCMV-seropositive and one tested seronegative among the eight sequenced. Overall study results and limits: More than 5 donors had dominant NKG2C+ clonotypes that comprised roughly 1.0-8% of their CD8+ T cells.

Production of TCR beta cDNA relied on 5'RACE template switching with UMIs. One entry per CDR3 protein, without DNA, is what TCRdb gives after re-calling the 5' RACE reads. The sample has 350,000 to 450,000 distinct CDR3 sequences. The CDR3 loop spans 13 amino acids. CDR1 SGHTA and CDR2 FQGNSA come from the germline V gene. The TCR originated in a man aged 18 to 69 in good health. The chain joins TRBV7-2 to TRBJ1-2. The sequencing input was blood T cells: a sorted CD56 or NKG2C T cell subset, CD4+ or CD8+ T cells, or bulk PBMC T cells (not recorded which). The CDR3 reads CASSLVDGYGYTF.